The TCR beta chain described here comes from a study of cytomegalovirus exposure and HLA in healthy donors. Whole-study results and caveats: There were some V segments, including TRBV6-2 and TRBV6-3, excluded as indistinguishable. Later, TCR association rates were found to vary by HLA locus, highest for DRB1 and lowest for HLA-C.

Of note for this clone: Its matching antigen is unknown.

The CDR3 extends over 13 amino acids. Trimming removed 2 bases from V and 7 bases from J; junction bases left unmatched: 4. CDR1 and CDR2 (germline): KGHSH, LQKENI. A multiplex PCR was run with 60 Vbeta primers and 13 Jbeta primers. Repertoires were generated with immunoSEQ multiplex PCR, while TCRdb's copy carries only in-frame clones and drops some. The sample lists about 170,000 clones, around 78% occurring once. The V gene is TRBV18, the J gene TRBJ1-1; 7 positions match TRBD1. Sequenced input: PBMCs. The sequence came from a woman in her twenties or thirties in good health and CMV-seropositive. For the CDR3, the DNA is TGTGCCAGCTCACCATGGGACAGACGTGAAGCTTTCTTT. Protein: CASSPWDRREAFF.